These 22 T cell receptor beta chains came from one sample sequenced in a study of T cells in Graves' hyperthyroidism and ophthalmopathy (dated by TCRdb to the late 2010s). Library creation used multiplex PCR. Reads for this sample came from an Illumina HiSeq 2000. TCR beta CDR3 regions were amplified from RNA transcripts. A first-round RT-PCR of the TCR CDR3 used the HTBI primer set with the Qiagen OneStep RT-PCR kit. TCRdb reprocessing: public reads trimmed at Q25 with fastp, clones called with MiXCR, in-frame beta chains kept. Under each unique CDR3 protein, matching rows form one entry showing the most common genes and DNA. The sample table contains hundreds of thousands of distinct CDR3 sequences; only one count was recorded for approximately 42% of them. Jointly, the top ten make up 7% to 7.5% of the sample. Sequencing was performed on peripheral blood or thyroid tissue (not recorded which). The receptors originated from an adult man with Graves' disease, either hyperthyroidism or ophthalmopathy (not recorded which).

Here the CDR3 reads CSVGTGQNEKLFF. The CDR3 coding sequence is TGCAGCGTCGGGACAGGTCAAAATGAAAAACTGTTTTTT. The V gene is TRBV29-1, the J gene TRBJ1-4; 8 bases align to TRBD1. Germline V gene sequence: CDR1 SQVTM, CDR2 ANQGSEA. V shed 6 bases and J 5 bases; nucleotides not matched to a gene: 5. CDR3 size: 13 residues.

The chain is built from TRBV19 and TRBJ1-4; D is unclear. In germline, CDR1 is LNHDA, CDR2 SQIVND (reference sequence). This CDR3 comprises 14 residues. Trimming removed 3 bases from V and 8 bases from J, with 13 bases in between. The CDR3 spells CASSIMGTGEKLFF. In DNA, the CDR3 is TGTGCCAGTAGTATCATGGGAACGGGCGAAAAACTGTTTTTT.

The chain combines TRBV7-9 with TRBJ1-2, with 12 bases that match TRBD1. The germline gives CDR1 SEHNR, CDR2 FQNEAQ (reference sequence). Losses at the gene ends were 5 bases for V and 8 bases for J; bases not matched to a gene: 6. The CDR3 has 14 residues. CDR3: CASSQPGQGAGYTF. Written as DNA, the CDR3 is TGTGCCAGCAGCCAGCCGGGACAGGGGGCGGGCTACACCTTC. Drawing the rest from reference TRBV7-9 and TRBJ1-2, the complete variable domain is DTGVSQNPRHKITKRGQNVTFRCDPISEHNRLYWYRQTLGQGPEFLTYFQNEAQLEKSRLLSDRFSAERPKGSFSTLEIQRTEQGDSAMYLCASSQPGQGAGYTFGSGTRLTVV.

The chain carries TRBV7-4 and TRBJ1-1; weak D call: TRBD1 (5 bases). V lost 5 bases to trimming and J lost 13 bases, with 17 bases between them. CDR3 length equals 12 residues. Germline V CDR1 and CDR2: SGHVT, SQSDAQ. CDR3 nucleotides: TGTGCCAGCAGCCACCGGGACGGAGGCCATTTCTTT. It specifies CASSHRDGGHFF.

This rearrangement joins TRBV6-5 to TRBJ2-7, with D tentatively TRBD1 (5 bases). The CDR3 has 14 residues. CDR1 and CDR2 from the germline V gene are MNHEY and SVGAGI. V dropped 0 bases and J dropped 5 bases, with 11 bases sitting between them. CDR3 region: CASSYSNRPDEQYF. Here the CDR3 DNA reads TGTGCCAGCAGTTACTCGAACAGGCCGGACGAGCAGTACTTC.

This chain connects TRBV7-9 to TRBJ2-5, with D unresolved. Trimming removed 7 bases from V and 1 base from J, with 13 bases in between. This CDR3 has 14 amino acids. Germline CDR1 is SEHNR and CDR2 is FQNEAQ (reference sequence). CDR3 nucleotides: TGTGCCAGCATCGATCCAGCTATCCAAGAGACCCAGTACTTC. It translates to CASIDPAIQETQYF.

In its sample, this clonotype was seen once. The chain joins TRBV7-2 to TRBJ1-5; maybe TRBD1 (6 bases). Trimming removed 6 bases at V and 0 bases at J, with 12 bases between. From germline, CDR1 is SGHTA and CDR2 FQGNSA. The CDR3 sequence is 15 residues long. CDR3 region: CASSLRDTSNQPQHF. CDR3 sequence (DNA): TGTGCCAGCAGTTTAAGGGACACTAGCAATCAGCCCCAGCATTTT.

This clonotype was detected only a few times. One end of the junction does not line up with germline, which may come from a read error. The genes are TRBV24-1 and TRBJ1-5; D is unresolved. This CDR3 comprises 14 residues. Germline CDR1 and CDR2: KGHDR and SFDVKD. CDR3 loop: CASSALAADQPQHF. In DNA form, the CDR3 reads TGTGCCAGCAGTGCCCTCGCGGCCGATCAGCCCCAGCATTTT.

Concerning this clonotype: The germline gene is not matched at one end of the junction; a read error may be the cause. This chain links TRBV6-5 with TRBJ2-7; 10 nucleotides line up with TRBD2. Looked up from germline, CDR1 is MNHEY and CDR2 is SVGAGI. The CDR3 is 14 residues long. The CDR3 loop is CASSYSGTSAEQYF. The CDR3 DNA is TGTGCCAGCAGCTACTCCGGGACTAGCGCTGAGCAGTACTTC.

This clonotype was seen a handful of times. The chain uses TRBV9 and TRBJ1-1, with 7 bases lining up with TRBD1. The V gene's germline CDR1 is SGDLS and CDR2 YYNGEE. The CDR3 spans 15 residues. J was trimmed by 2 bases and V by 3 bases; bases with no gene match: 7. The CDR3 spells CASSEGTAGNTEAFF. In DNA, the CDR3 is TGTGCCAGCAGCGAGGGGACAGCAGGAAACACTGAAGCTTTCTTT.

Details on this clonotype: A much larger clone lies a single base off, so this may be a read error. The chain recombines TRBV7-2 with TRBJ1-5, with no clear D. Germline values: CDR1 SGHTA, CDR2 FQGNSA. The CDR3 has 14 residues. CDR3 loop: CASGLGWTDQPQHF. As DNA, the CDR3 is TGTGCCAGCGGCTTAGGCTGGACCGATCAGCCCCAGCATTTT.

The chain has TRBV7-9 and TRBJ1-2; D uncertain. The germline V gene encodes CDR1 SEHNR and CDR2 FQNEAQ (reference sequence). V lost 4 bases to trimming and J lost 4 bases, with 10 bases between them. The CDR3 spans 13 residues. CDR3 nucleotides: TGTGCCAGCAGCTCGCACGACCGCTATGGCTACACCTTC. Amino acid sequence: CASSSHDRYGYTF.

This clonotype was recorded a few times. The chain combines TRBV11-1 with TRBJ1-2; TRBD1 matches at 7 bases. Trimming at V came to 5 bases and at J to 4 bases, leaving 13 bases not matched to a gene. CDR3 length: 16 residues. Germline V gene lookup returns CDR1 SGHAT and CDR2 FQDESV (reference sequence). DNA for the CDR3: TGTGCCAGCAGCGGAGGACCGGGACAGATAACCTATGGCTACACCTTC. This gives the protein CASSGGPGQITYGYTF.

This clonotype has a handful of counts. CDR3 sequence: CASSDRGGSYEQYF. CDR3 DNA: TGTGCCAGCAGTGACCGGGGGGGTTCCTACGAGCAGTACTTC. This sequence joins TRBV2 and TRBJ2-7; 8 bases align to TRBD2. Losses at the gene ends were 3 bases for V and 1 base for J; bases not matched to a gene: 2. The CDR3 consists of 14 residues. Germline V gives CDR1 SNHLY, CDR2 FYNNEI.

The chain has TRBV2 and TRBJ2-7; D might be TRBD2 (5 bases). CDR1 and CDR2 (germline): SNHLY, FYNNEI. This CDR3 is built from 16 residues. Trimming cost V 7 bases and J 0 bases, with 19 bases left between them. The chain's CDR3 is CASTDGGESYSYEQYF. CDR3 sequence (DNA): TGTGCCAGCACCGATGGAGGAGAGAGCTACTCCTACGAGCAGTACTTC.

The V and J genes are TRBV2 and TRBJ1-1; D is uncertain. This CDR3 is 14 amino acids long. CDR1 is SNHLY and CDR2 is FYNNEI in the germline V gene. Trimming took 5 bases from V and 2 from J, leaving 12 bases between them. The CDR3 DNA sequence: TGTGCCAGCAGTTTTATGAGAGGAAACACTGAAGCTTTCTTT. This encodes CASSFMRGNTEAFF.

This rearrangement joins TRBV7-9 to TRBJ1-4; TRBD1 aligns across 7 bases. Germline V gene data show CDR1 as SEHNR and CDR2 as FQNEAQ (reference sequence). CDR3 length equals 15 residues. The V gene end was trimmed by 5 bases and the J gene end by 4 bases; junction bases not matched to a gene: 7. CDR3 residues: CASSPRTGVNEKLFF. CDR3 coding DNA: TGTGCCAGCAGCCCGCGGACAGGTGTTAATGAAAAACTGTTTTTT.

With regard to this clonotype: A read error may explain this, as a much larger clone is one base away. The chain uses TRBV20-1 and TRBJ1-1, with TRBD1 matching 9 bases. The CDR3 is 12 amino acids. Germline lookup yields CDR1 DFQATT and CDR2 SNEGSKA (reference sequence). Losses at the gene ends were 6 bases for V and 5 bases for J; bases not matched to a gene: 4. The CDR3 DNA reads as TGCAGTGCCTGGGACAGGGAAACTGAAGCTTTCTTT. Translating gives CSAWDRETEAFF.

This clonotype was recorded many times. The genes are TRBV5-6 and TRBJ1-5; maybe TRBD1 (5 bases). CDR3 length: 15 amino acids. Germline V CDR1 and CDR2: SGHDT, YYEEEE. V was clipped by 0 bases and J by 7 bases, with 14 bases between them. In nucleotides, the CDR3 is TGTGCCAGCAGCTTGGGCGGGGCTTGGGACCAGCCCCAGCATTTT. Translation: CASSLGGAWDQPQHF.

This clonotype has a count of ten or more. The CDR3 region is CSVKGGANYGYTF. The CDR3, as DNA: TGCAGCGTTAAGGGGGGGGCTAACTATGGCTACACCTTC. The rearrangement joins TRBV29-1 to TRBJ1-2; possible D gene TRBD1, 6 bases. V was cut by 5 bases and J by 0 bases, with 10 bases left in between. Germline CDR1 and CDR2: SQVTM and ANQGSEA. This CDR3 has 13 residues.

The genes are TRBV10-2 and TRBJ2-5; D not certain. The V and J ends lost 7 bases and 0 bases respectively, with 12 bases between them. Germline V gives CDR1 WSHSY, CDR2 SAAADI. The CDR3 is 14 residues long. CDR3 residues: CASTELGYQETQYF. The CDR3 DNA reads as TGCGCCAGCACCGAACTGGGGTACCAAGAGACCCAGTACTTC.

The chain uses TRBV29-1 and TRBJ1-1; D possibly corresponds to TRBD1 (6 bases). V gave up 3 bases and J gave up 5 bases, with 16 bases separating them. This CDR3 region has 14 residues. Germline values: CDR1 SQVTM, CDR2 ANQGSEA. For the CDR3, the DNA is TGCAGCGTTGATGCGGACAGAGGCGGAACTGAAGCTTTCTTT. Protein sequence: CSVDADRGGTEAFF. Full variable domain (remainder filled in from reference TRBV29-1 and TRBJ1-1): SAVISQKPSRDICQRGTSLTIQCQVDSQVTMMFWYRQQPGQSLTLIATANQGSEATYESGFVIDKFPISRPNLTFSTLTVSNMSPEDSSIYLCSVDADRGGTEAFFGQGTRLTVV.